This T cell receptor beta chain derives from a study of T-cell memory formation after mild COVID-19. Study context: TCR clustering was largely donor specific. Study-wide results and limits: CD8+ contracting clones occupied EMRA, while CD4+ ones occupied mainly CM and EM. Clones contracting day 15 to 85 were balanced CD4/CD8; later expanders leaned CD4+. The appearance of some responding clones in pre-infection memory suggested that cross-reactive memory joined.

From the 5' RACE reads, TCRdb called clonotypes with MiXCR, one entry per CDR3 protein. Of tens of thousands of distinct CDR3 sequences listed, roughly a sixth are singletons. This CDR3 spans 17 amino acids. Germline V gene data show CDR1 as SEHNR and CDR2 as FQNEAQ (reference sequence). The ends lost 5 bases at V and 7 bases at J; junction bases unmatched: 14. There are a few counts of this clonotype. What it binds is not known. The sequenced material came from PBMCs or a T cell subset sorted from them (not recorded which). The TCR was taken from an adult woman who had mild COVID-19 (a few samples of this study predate the infection). Cell type and time point are not known. The gene calls are TRBV7-9 and TRBJ2-1, with 10 nucleotides matching TRBD2. CDR3 bases: TGTGCCAGCAGCCCCGGCCTAGCGGGAGTCGTTAGTAATGAGCAGTTCTTC. Amino acids: CASSPGLAGVVSNEQFF.